Following are 32 T cell receptor beta chains from one sample sequenced in a study of immune characterization of retroperitoneal liposarcoma. TCRdb re-called the PCR reads with MiXCR, one entry per CDR3 protein. Counted here are thousands of distinct CDR3 sequences, under 30% occurring once; the ten biggest clones make up 8% to 10%. The sequenced sample was tumor tissue. The receptor source for this set is a male donor with retroperitoneal liposarcoma.

In its sample, this clonotype ranks as large. The chain is built from TRBV7-2 and TRBJ2-5, with 11 positions matching TRBD2. The germline gives CDR1 SGHTA, CDR2 FQGNSA. Trimming cost V 5 bases and J 4 bases; bases outside gene matches: 12. CDR3 size: 17 residues. As DNA, the CDR3 is TGTGCCAGCAGCGACGTAGCGGGAGGGCTTCAAGGAGAGACCCAGTACTTC. Translated: CASSDVAGGLQGETQYF.

This clonotype is deemed medium-sized (0.01 to 0.1%). The rearrangement joins TRBV7-2 to TRBJ2-5; no clear D. This CDR3 spans 16 amino acids. The V gene lost 1 base and the J gene lost 5 bases, with 17 bases spanning the gap. CDR1 SGHTA and CDR2 FQGNSA come from the germline V gene. CDR3: CASSLESVVVWETQYF. CDR3 bases: TGTGCCAGCAGCTTAGAGAGCGTAGTGGTCTGGGAGACCCAGTACTTC.

This clonotype is categorized as medium-sized. The rearrangement links TRBV7-2 to TRBJ2-4; 8 bases agree with TRBD2. The J call may be incorrect, as the DNA end agrees better with TRBJ2-7. Germline V gene sequence: CDR1 SGHTA, CDR2 FQGNSA. This CDR3 spans 15 amino acids. The CDR3 bases are TGTGCCAGCAATCCGGGGGGGACCATAACCTACGAGCAGTACTTC. The encoded protein is CASNPGGTITYEQYF.

The chain employs TRBV5-1 and TRBJ2-2; 8 bases align to TRBD1. Germline loops: CDR1 SGHRS, CDR2 YFSETQ. This CDR3 is 15 amino acids long. V gave up 0 bases and J gave up 8 bases; unmatched junction bases: 6. For the CDR3, the DNA is TGCGCCAGCAGCTTGGTCCAGGGGGCAACGGGGGAGCTGTTTTTT. Translating it yields CASSLVQGATGELFF.

By frequency in the sample, this clonotype is medium-sized. This rearrangement joins TRBV6-1 to TRBJ2-6, with 7 bases matching TRBD2. The V gene's germline CDR1 is MNHNS and CDR2 SASEGT. This CDR3 has 14 amino acids. With 6 bases clipped from V and 4 bases from J, the junction kept 3 bases outside the gene matches. The CDR3 sequence: CASRLGGGANVLTF. For the CDR3, the DNA is TGTGCCAGCAGGCTCGGGGGGGGGGCCAACGTCCTGACTTTC.

By frequency in the sample, this clonotype is medium-sized (0.01 to 0.1%). CDR3 DNA: TGTGCCAGCAGCCCTACCGGGGACAAAGAGACCCAGTACTTC. This sequence encodes CASSPTGDKETQYF. The chain is built from TRBV7-2 and TRBJ2-5; maybe TRBD1 (6 bases). Germline V gene data show CDR1 as SGHTA and CDR2 as FQGNSA. V lost 5 bases and J 3 bases, leaving 13 bases between the germline ends. CDR3 length equals 14 residues. The whole variable domain, remainder taken from reference TRBV7-2 and TRBJ2-5, is GAGVSQSPSNKVTEKGKDVELRCDPISGHTALYWYRQSLGQGLEFLIYFQGNSAPDKSGLPSDRFSAERTGGSVSTLTIQRTQQEDSAVYLCASSPTGDKETQYFGPGTRLLVL.

This clonotype is judged medium-sized (0.01 to 0.1%). A read error may explain this, as a much larger clone is one base away. V gene TRBV6-1 combines with J gene TRBJ2-1; weak D call: TRBD1 (6 bases). The V end lost 1 base, the J end lost 13 bases, and 20 bases lay between the germline ends. CDR1 is MNHNS and CDR2 is SASEGT in the germline V gene. The CDR3 is 15 residues long. Here the CDR3 DNA reads TGTGCCAGCAGTGAAGGGTCAGGGGCCCAAGAGACCCAGTTCTTC. Translating gives CASSEGSGAQETQFF.

The chain is built from TRBV6-1 and TRBJ2-3, with D perhaps TRBD2 (5 bases). Matching the DNA end better, TRBJ2-5 makes the J call doubtful. The CDR3 sequence is 14 residues long. Germline values: CDR1 MNHNS, CDR2 SASEGT. In DNA, the CDR3 is TGTGCCAGCAGCCTGGGTGGGAGCGAAGAGACCCAGTACTTC. Translated, it gives CASSLGGSEETQYF.

The table lists this clonotype with many counts. The chain recombines TRBV7-2 with TRBJ2-1; 7 positions agree with TRBD2. Per germline, CDR1 SGHTA and CDR2 FQGNSA. The CDR3 length is 16 residues. V lost 5 bases, J lost 5 bases, and 12 bases stayed unmatched. The CDR3: CASSTRAGAVHNEQFF. The DNA for the CDR3 is TGTGCCAGCAGCACGAGGGCGGGAGCGGTACACAATGAGCAGTTCTTC.

As to this clonotype: A single base separates this from a much larger clone, so it may be a read error. V and J are TRBV6-1 and TRBJ2-3; 10 bases agree with TRBD2. This CDR3 has 15 amino acids. The V gene's germline CDR1 is MNHNS and CDR2 SASEGT. The chain's CDR3 is CANSSGLAATDTQYF. Here the CDR3 DNA reads TGTGCCAACAGTTCAGGACTAGCGGCCACAGATACGCAGTATTTT.

Within the sample, this clonotype is medium-sized (0.01 to 0.1%). This rearrangement joins TRBV6-1 to TRBJ2-1; D remains ambiguous. TRBJ2-7 explains the end of the DNA better; the J call may be wrong. Germline assignment: CDR1 MNHNS and CDR2 SASEGT. This CDR3 has 15 amino acids. CDR3 DNA sequence: TGTGCCAGCAGTGCCTATGCGGTACTCTACAATGAGCAGTACTTC. Translation gives CASSAYAVLYNEQYF.

CDR3 residues: CASSEGDSSYEQYF. The CDR3 coding sequence is TGTGCCAGCAGTGAAGGGGACAGCTCCTACGAGCAGTACTTC. The chain is built from TRBV6-1 and TRBJ2-7, with 7 bases that match TRBD1. The V gene end was trimmed by 1 base and the J gene end by 0 bases; junction bases not matched to a gene: 0. CDR3 size: 14 residues. CDR1 and CDR2 (germline): MNHNS, SASEGT.

This clonotype has just a few counts. This chain connects TRBV12-3 or TRBV12-4 to TRBJ2-4; unclear D gene. The V end was cut by 5 bases, the J end by 13 bases, with 15 bases between. The CDR3 has 12 residues. CDR3 protein: CASSANSNEQYF. The CDR3 DNA reads TGTGCCAGCAGTGCAAATTCAAATGAGCAGTACTTC.

Relative to its sample, this clonotype is medium-sized. The chain joins TRBV6-1 to TRBJ2-1; possibly TRBD2 for D (5 bases). Germline lookup yields CDR1 MNHNS and CDR2 SASEGT. CDR3 length: 14 residues. The V end was cut by 6 bases, the J end by 10 bases, with 19 bases between. In nucleotides, the CDR3 is TGTGCCAGCAGCGACCGGGGAAGCTCCTACGAGCAGTTCTTC. Its protein is CASSDRGSSYEQFF.

The V gene is TRBV6-1, the J gene TRBJ2-5; 11 bases align to TRBD2. The J call may not be correct, given that the DNA end is closer to TRBJ2-1. This CDR3 comprises 15 residues. Germline CDR1 is MNHNS and CDR2 is SASEGT. The CDR3 DNA is TGTGCCAGCAGGTTAGCGGGAGGGCCGGGGAATGAGCAGTTCTTC. Translating gives CASRLAGGPGNEQFF.

This clonotype was recorded at least ten times. The J gene is TRBJ2-1, the V gene TRBV7-8; the match to TRBD1 covers 9 bases. In germline, CDR1 is SGHVS, CDR2 FQNEAQ. CDR3 size: 15 residues. V shed 5 bases and J 13 bases; nucleotides not matched to a gene: 15. This CDR3 is CASSPQGARQETQFF. CDR3 DNA sequence: TGTGCCAGCAGCCCACAGGGGGCGCGCCAAGAGACCCAGTTCTTC.

This rearrangement joins TRBV25-1 to TRBJ2-1; D ambiguous. The V gene lost 1 base and the J gene lost 8 bases, with 9 bases spanning the gap. This CDR3 comprises 13 residues. Germline V gene data show CDR1 as MGHDK and CDR2 as SYGVNS. The CDR3 region has the DNA TGTGCCAGCAGTGAATCGAAAGGCTATGAGCAGTTCTTC. Translated, it gives CASSESKGYEQFF.

This clonotype was recorded at least ten times. A much larger clone differs by one base, so this may be a read error. This chain connects TRBV7-2 to TRBJ2-5; no reliable D call. This CDR3 spans 16 amino acids. Germline V gene sequence: CDR1 SGHTA, CDR2 FQGNSA. V was cut by 1 base and J by 5 bases, with 17 bases left in between. CDR3 nucleotides: TGTGCCAGCAGCTTAGATGCCACCACCTCGCGGGAGACCCAGTACTTC. Translated: CASSLDATTSRETQYF.

The V gene is TRBV6-1, the J gene TRBJ2-6, with a possible D match to TRBD2 (6 bases). CDR1 is MNHNS, CDR2 SASEGT, per germline. The V end lost 11 bases, the J end lost 2 bases, and 13 bases lay between the germline ends. This CDR3 spans 14 amino acids. The CDR3: CASRGGAGANVLTF. The CDR3 DNA reads as TGTGCCTCCCGGGGAGGCGCTGGGGCCAACGTCCTGACTTTC.

V is TRBV7-2 and J is TRBJ2-1; 10 positions match TRBD2. V was clipped by 5 bases and J by 7 bases; unmatched bases: 17. Germline V lookup: CDR1 SGHTA, CDR2 FQGNSA. The CDR3 is 18 amino acids. CDR3 amino acids: CASSTKAREAGGGNEQFF. The CDR3 nucleotides are TGTGCCAGCAGCACAAAGGCAAGAGAAGCGGGAGGGGGGAATGAGCAGTTCTTC.

By proportion, this clonotype is medium-sized (0.01 to 0.1%). This rearrangement joins TRBV11-2 to TRBJ2-1, with D unresolved. The J call is in doubt because the DNA end fits TRBJ2-7 better. CDR1 is SGHAT, CDR2 FQNNGV, per germline. This CDR3 is 18 amino acids long. The CDR3 reads CASSLDPPFLDSYNEQYF. CDR3 sequence (DNA): TGTGCCAGCAGCTTAGATCCGCCCTTCCTAGACTCCTACAATGAGCAGTACTTC.

Relative to its sample, this clonotype is medium-sized (0.01 to 0.1%). The chain is built from TRBV7-6 and TRBJ2-1; D assignment may be TRBD1 or TRBD2 (6 bases each). Gene TRBJ2-7 matches the end of the DNA better, so the J call may be wrong. In germline, CDR1 is SGHVS, CDR2 FNYEAQ. CDR3 length: 14 amino acids. CDR3 amino acids: CASKLSIQGGEQYF. CDR3 nucleotides: TGTGCCAGCAAACTTTCGATACAGGGAGGTGAGCAGTACTTC.

By sample fraction, this clonotype is medium-sized. The J gene is TRBJ2-3, the V gene TRBV27; TRBD1 agrees at 7 bases. Germline V gene lookup returns CDR1 MNHEY and CDR2 SMNVEV (reference sequence). V dropped 1 base and J dropped 0; count of bases not matched to a gene: 10. The length of the CDR3 is 18 residues. This CDR3 reads CASSLYDIGGSSTDTQYF. Written as DNA, the CDR3 is TGTGCCAGCAGTTTATACGACATAGGGGGCTCTAGCACAGATACGCAGTATTTT.

Concerning this clonotype itself: A much larger clone lies a single base off, so this may be a read error. V is TRBV6-1 and J is TRBJ2-3; 10 bases are a match to TRBD2. Matching the DNA end better, TRBJ2-7 makes the J call doubtful. Germline V gene sequence: CDR1 MNHNS, CDR2 SASEGT. This CDR3 is 14 amino acids long. The CDR3 loop reads CANSVIAGGYEQYF. The CDR3 bases are TGTGCCAACAGTGTGATAGCGGGGGGCTACGAGCAGTACTTC.

The chain links TRBV6-1 to TRBJ2-5; 9 nucleotides line up with TRBD1. The J segment lost 11 bases and the V segment lost 5 bases, leaving 12 bases of the junction unmatched. This CDR3 region has 14 residues. Germline V lookup: CDR1 MNHNS, CDR2 SASEGT. This chain's CDR3 is CASSSRQGGSGQYF. Written as DNA, the CDR3 is TGTGCCAGCAGTAGTCGACAGGGGGGAAGCGGGCAGTACTTC.

By share of the sample, this clonotype is medium-sized. This rearrangement joins TRBV7-6 to TRBJ2-1, with a possible D match to TRBD1 (6 bases). The J call is in doubt because the DNA end fits TRBJ2-7 better. CDR1 and CDR2 (germline): SGHVS, FNYEAQ. The CDR3 runs 14 residues. CDR3 protein: CASSLGAGANEQYF. For the CDR3, the DNA is TGTGCCAGCAGCTTGGGGGCAGGGGCAAACGAGCAGTACTTC.

This clonotype is medium-sized (0.01 to 0.1%) within its sample. The chain has TRBV7-3 and TRBJ2-5; D perhaps matches TRBD1 (5 bases). Trimming left V 5 bases short and J 12 bases short, with 19 bases between. Germline V gene lookup returns CDR1 SGHTA and CDR2 FQGTGA. The CDR3 contains 13 residues. This chain's CDR3 is CASSLRTDTREYF. The CDR3 DNA follows: TGTGCCAGCAGCCTACGGACGGATACCAGGGAGTACTTC.

This clonotype has only a few counts. The V and J genes are TRBV27 and TRBJ1-2, with D unclear. The V and J ends lost 3 bases and 0 bases respectively, with 11 bases between them. CDR3 length: 15 amino acids. Germline V lookup: CDR1 MNHEY, CDR2 SMNVEV (reference sequence). This chain's CDR3 is CASSFATKTNYGYTF. CDR3 coding DNA: TGTGCCAGCAGTTTCGCGACCAAAACTAACTATGGCTACACCTTC.

This clonotype was seen ten or more times. A read error is possible here, since a much larger clone lies one base away. CDR3 residues: CASSLTAFWGDEQYF. CDR3 sequence (DNA): TGTGCCAGCAGTTTAACGGCTTTCTGGGGCGATGAGCAGTACTTC. V gene TRBV12-3 or TRBV12-4 combines with J gene TRBJ2-3, with D perhaps TRBD1 (5 bases). The last part of the DNA fits TRBJ2-7 better; the J call may be wrong. The CDR3 spans 15 residues.

This clonotype has ten or more counts. The chain recombines TRBV12-3 or TRBV12-4 with TRBJ2-3; TRBD2 matches 9 bases. The CDR3 consists of 17 residues. Trimming removed 0 bases from V and 5 bases from J; junction bases left unmatched: 9. The CDR3 loop reads CASSLAYGGRAGDTQYF. Written as DNA, the CDR3 is TGTGCCAGCAGTTTAGCCTACGGCGGGAGGGCCGGAGATACGCAGTATTTT.

By share, this clonotype counts as large (0.1 to 1%). The chain is built from TRBV12-3 or TRBV12-4 and TRBJ2-5; D is possibly TRBD1 or TRBD2 (5 bases each). V lost 0 bases to trimming and J lost 4 bases, with 15 bases between them. The CDR3 covers 16 residues. The CDR3 protein is CASSLAPGAGGETQYF. Here the CDR3 DNA reads TGTGCCAGCAGTTTAGCCCCCGGGGCCGGTGGAGAGACCCAGTACTTC.

This chain connects TRBV7-9 to TRBJ2-1, with D perhaps TRBD1 (6 bases). The last part of the DNA fits TRBJ2-7 better; the J call may be wrong. The CDR3 has 15 residues. Germline V gives CDR1 SEHNR, CDR2 FQNEAQ (reference sequence). This chain's CDR3 is CASSKWQGSSYEQYF. The CDR3 nucleotides are TGTGCCAGCAGCAAGTGGCAGGGGAGCTCCTACGAGCAGTACTTC.